This is a list of T cell receptor beta chains from one sample in a study of cytomegalovirus exposure and HLA in healthy donors. Repertoires were generated with immunoSEQ multiplex PCR, while TCRdb's copy carries only in-frame clones and drops some. In the table there are roughly 80,000 clones, about four fifths of which are singletons. Sequencing used PBMCs. The receptors come from a woman aged 25 to 39 in good health and CMV-seronegative. CDR3s leave out the opening cysteine and the closing phenylalanine or tryptophan. Fields, in order: J gene, V gene, CDR3 protein.

>TRBJ2-1|TRBV11-2
ASSLDRYNEQF
>TRBJ2-7|TRBV10-3
AISDGTGPYEQY
>TRBJ1-5|TRBV6-5
ASSVGDQPQH
>TRBJ1-3|TRBV7-2
ASSLVSSRSSGNTIY
>TRBJ1-2|TRBV2
ASTRDRTYGYT
>TRBJ2-5|TRBV7-9
ASSHNRGRGETQY
>TRBJ1-5|TRBV19
ASSRQGYSNQPQH
>TRBJ2-1|TRBV18
ASSPGTSGSGNEQF
>TRBJ1-3|TRBV7-9
ASSLVGRGSGNTIY
>TRBJ2-6|TRBV27
ASSYGGGSGANVLT
>TRBJ1-1|TRBV5-1
ASSWAGLNTEAF
>TRBJ2-3|TRBV18
ASSPGQDRTDTQY
>TRBJ2-3|TRBV4-3
ASSQDRDSTDTQY
>TRBJ1-6|TRBV4-3
ASSQVAVNSPLH
>TRBJ2-3|TRBV2
ASSELAGDTQY
>TRBJ1-3|TRBV5-4
ASRGGNFSGNTIY
>TRBJ2-3|TRBV7-8
ASSLVASGLTDTQY
>TRBJ1-5|TRBV2
ASSEAPGQINQPQH
>TRBJ1-5|TRBV7-3
ASSPAAGQPQH
>TRBJ2-7|TRBV28
ASSSLIGQKSTYEQY
>TRBJ2-7|TRBV6-6
ASRVTSVTYEQY
>TRBJ1-4|TRBV18
ASSPTGDEKLF
>TRBJ2-7|TRBV5-1
ASSSNRGAIYEQY
>NA|TRBV5-4
ASSLGSSMAYEQY
>TRBJ2-7|TRBV18
ASSPSRGYEQY
>TRBJ2-3|TRBV10-3
AISKPGLAGVMGTDTQY
>TRBJ1-4|TRBV18
ASYHGRDRGREKLF
>TRBJ1-1|TRBV4-1
ASSWTPGENTEAF
>TRBJ2-3|TRBV2
ASSARSDTQY
>TRBJ2-1|TRBV19
ASSESGRPYNEQF
>TRBJ2-1|TRBV7-2
ASSSQGTSGRRNEQF
>TRBJ2-2|TRBV10-3
AISDRASGSNTGELF
>TRBJ1-6|TRBV5-1
ASSSGTGLSPLH
>TRBJ1-3|TRBV28
ASLASGNTIY
>TRBJ2-7|TRBV28
ASSSSGTGFYEQY
>TRBJ1-2|TRBV4-2
ASSWDSPNGYT
>TRBJ2-2|TRBV28
ASSTGQANTGELF